The rows below give T cell receptor beta chains drawn from one sample of a study of shared clonotypes between healthy human individuals. Measured with immunoSEQ multiplex PCR; TCRdb has only the in-frame clones, and not every one. The sample has millions of clones; 80% to 95% are singletons. Sequenced sample: naive CD4+ T cells from PBMCs. These receptors all stem from a young man in good health. Some clones in this sample may be carry-over from other donors' samples. Both conserved end residues are part of each CDR3. D genes are given only for firm matches. The listing skips clone size in some rows; elsewhere it reads once, few, many or a size class.

v_gene,j_gene,abundance,len,d_gene,CDR3nt,CDR3aa
TRBV18,TRBJ2-1,.,15,.,TGTGCCAGCTCACCACCCGGCAATTTATACAATGAGCAGTTCTTC,CASSPPGNLYNEQFF
TRBV18,TRBJ2-7,.,13,.,TGTGCCAGCTCACCCCCCTCCAGAGGGGAGCAGTACTTC,CASSPPSRGEQYF
TRBV7-8,TRBJ2-5,.,19,TRBD2,TGTGCCAGCAGCTCAAGGAGGTTTAGCCGACTAGCGGGAGTAGAGACCCAGTACTTC,CASSSRRFSRLAGVETQYF
TRBV5-1,TRBJ1-1,.,13,TRBD1,TGCGCCAGCCAAGACAGGGCGAACACTGAAGCTTTCTTT,CASQDRANTEAFF
TRBV18,TRBJ1-1,.,13,.,TGTGCCAGCTCACCATTTGACGGGACTGAAGCTTTCTTT,CASSPFDGTEAFF
TRBV4-2,TRBJ2-7,.,18,TRBD2,TGTGCCAGCAGCCAAAAGGTGTCTTTGAGCGGGAGGGCCGGCGAGCAGTACTTC,CASSQKVSLSGRAGEQYF
TRBV5-1,TRBJ2-7,.,16,TRBD1,TGCGCCAGCAGTTATTCCGGGACAGGGGGCGACTACGAGCAGTACTTC,CASSYSGTGGDYEQYF
TRBV18,TRBJ2-2,.,15,.,TGTGCCAGCTCACCACCAGGGCGGGACACCGGGGAGCTGTTTTTT,CASSPPGRDTGELFF
TRBV4-3,TRBJ2-4,.,14,.,TGCGCCAGCAGCCAAGAGGCAGGTGGTAGGATTCAGTACTTC,CASSQEAGGRIQYF
TRBV30,TRBJ1-5,.,14,.,TGTGCCTGGAGTGTAGCCGGGGGGTTACAGCCCCAGCATTTT,CAWSVAGGLQPQHF
TRBV11-2,TRBJ1-5,.,13,.,TGTGCCAGCAGCGCAAACAGCAATCAGCCCCAGCATTTT,CASSANSNQPQHF
TRBV10-3,TRBJ1-1,.,14,TRBD1,TGTGCCATCAACACCGGGACAGGGGGCACTGAAGCTTTCTTT,CAINTGTGGTEAFF
TRBV18,TRBJ2-3,once,16,TRBD1,TGTGCCAGCTCACCACAGTGGGACAGGGTAACAGATACGCAGTATTTT,CASSPQWDRVTDTQYF
TRBV5-1,TRBJ2-5,.,13,.,TGCGCCAGCAGCTGGACAGGAGGGGAGACCCAGTACTTC,CASSWTGGETQYF
TRBV5-5,TRBJ2-7,.,15,TRBD2,TGTGCCAGCAGCCATAGCGGGAGCCCTAACTACGAGCAGTACTTC,CASSHSGSPNYEQYF
TRBV5-1,TRBJ1-1,.,15,.,TGCGCCAGCAGCCCTTTGGGGGCGATGAACACTGAAGCTTTCTTT,CASSPLGAMNTEAFF
TRBV11-2,TRBJ1-5,few,13,.,TGTGCCAGCAGCCCAGCCCCCCAAATTCGCCAGCATTTT,CASSPAPQIRQHF
TRBV5-4,TRBJ2-1,.,17,TRBD2,TGTGCCAGCAGCTCCAAGACTAGCCCGGGAGTTGGGAATGAGCAGTTCTTC,CASSSKTSPGVGNEQFF
TRBV2,TRBJ2-7,.,14,TRBD2,TGTGCCAGCGGGGGTTTGGGACTAGTAGGGGAGCAGTACTTC,CASGGLGLVGEQYF
TRBV10-3,TRBJ1-2,.,14,.,TGTGCCATCAGGGCGACGAGGGTGGACTATGGCTACACCTTC,CAIRATRVDYGYTF
TRBV5-6,TRBJ1-4,.,14,TRBD1,TGTGCCAGCAGCCAGGACAGGGTTTACGGAAAACTGTTTTTT,CASSQDRVYGKLFF
TRBV9,TRBJ2-1,.,13,.,TGTGCCAGCAACCCCGGAGACAGAAATGAGCAGTTCTTC,CASNPGDRNEQFF
TRBV11-2,TRBJ1-2,.,13,.,TGTGCCAGCAGCTTAGGCCCCAACTATGGCTACACCTTC,CASSLGPNYGYTF
TRBV7-3,TRBJ2-3,.,16,TRBD2,TGTGCCAGCAGCTTATTAGGACTAGCGGGAGCAGATACGCAGTATTTT,CASSLLGLAGADTQYF
TRBV4-3,TRBJ1-1,.,15,.,TGCGCCAGCAGCCAAGATGGCCGGTTGGGTACTGAAGCTTTCTTT,CASSQDGRLGTEAFF
TRBV19,TRBJ1-1,.,10,.,TGTGCAGGGTCGGGCGCTGAAGCTTTCTTT,CAGSGAEAFF
TRBV28,TRBJ1-1,.,15,.,TGTGCCAGCCGGGATCCGGGACAAATGAACACTGAAGCTTTCTTT,CASRDPGQMNTEAFF
TRBV21-1,TRBJ1-5,.,17,.,TGTGCCAGCAGCAAAGCGCTGTCAGCGGTGGGCAATCAGCCCCAGCATTTT,CASSKALSAVGNQPQHF
TRBV27,TRBJ1-2,.,13,.,TGTGCCAGCAGCTCCGGACCGTACTATGGCTACACCTTC,CASSSGPYYGYTF
TRBV4-2,TRBJ2-7,.,16,TRBD2,TGTGCCAGCAGCCCCCCTGGGGCTAGCGGGAGATACGAGCAGTACTTC,CASSPPGASGRYEQYF
TRBV5-4,TRBJ1-4,.,14,.,TGTGCCAGCAGCTCGGGACGGGGCTCTGAAAAACTGTTTTTT,CASSSGRGSEKLFF
TRBV18,TRBJ2-7,.,16,.,TGTGCCAGCTCACCACGGGAAGACTACAGCTCCTACGAGCAGTACTTC,CASSPREDYSSYEQYF
TRBV7-2,TRBJ2-7,.,16,.,TGTGCCAGCAGCCCCCCCCGGGGATTAGGGGATCACGAGCAGTACTTC,CASSPPRGLGDHEQYF
TRBV5-6,TRBJ2-7,.,12,.,TGTGCCAGCAGCTTGACGACCTACGAGCAGTACTTC,CASSLTTYEQYF
TRBV18,TRBJ2-3,.,15,.,TGTGCCAGCTCACCAACTGGGGCAGCCACAGATACGCAGTATTTT,CASSPTGAATDTQYF
TRBV5-1,TRBJ2-3,.,16,.,TGCGCCAGCAGCTTGGCGCTTCTGGTGGTCGCAGATACGCAGTATTTT,CASSLALLVVADTQYF
TRBV7-9,TRBJ1-1,.,15,.,TGTGCCAGCAGCTTAATGGGGACACCGAACACTGAAGCTTTCTTT,CASSLMGTPNTEAFF
TRBV19,TRBJ1-5,.,16,.,TGTGCCAGTAGTATCCGCGGGCCCCTGGGACGACAGCCCCAGCATTTT,CASSIRGPLGRQPQHF
TRBV7-9,TRBJ2-7,.,15,TRBD1,TGTGCCAGCAGCATAAACCGGGACAGGGTACCCGAGCAGTACTTC,CASSINRDRVPEQYF
TRBV25-1,TRBJ2-1,.,13,.,TGTGCCAGCAGTAGCGGTACTAACAATGAGCAGTTCTTC,CASSSGTNNEQFF
TRBV6-1,TRBJ1-4,.,15,.,TGTGCCAGCAGACTCCTCAGGGGCTATAATGAAAAACTGTTTTTT,CASRLLRGYNEKLFF
TRBV15,TRBJ1-3,.,16,TRBD1,TGTGCCACCAGCAGAGGTTCCGGGACAGCTGGAAACACCATATATTTT,CATSRGSGTAGNTIYF
TRBV5-5,TRBJ1-2,.,15,.,TGTGCCAGCAGCTTGATTCTAGCAGCCCCCTATGGCTACACCTTC,CASSLILAAPYGYTF
TRBV2,TRBJ2-5,.,16,TRBD2,TGTGCCAGCAGTGAAGGGTTAGCGGGGCGCCAAGAGACCCAGTACTTC,CASSEGLAGRQETQYF
TRBV5-1,TRBJ2-1,.,15,TRBD2,TGCGCCAGCAGTAGTGCTAGCGGGCCGTACAATGAGCAGTTCTTC,CASSSASGPYNEQFF
TRBV7-3,TRBJ2-4,.,15,TRBD2,TGTGCCAGCAGCTTCCTAGCGGGGCCGGGAAACATTCAGTACTTC,CASSFLAGPGNIQYF
TRBV28,TRBJ2-7,.,15,TRBD2,TGTGCCAGCATTCCTAGCGGGAGCGGCTCCTACGAGCAGTACTTC,CASIPSGSGSYEQYF
TRBV10-3,TRBJ2-5,.,17,TRBD2,TGTGCCATCAGTGAGTCGACTCGGACTAGCGGGCGAGAGACCCAGTACTTC,CAISESTRTSGRETQYF
TRBV28,TRBJ2-1,.,16,TRBD2,TGTGCCAGCAGGTGGACTAGCGGGAGCTTTAACAATGAGCAGTTCTTC,CASRWTSGSFNNEQFF
TRBV27,TRBJ2-5,.,14,.,TGTGCCAGCAGTTTTTCTGGGGGATCAGAGACCCAGTACTTC,CASSFSGGSETQYF
TRBV6-1,TRBJ1-1,.,14,.,TGTGCCAGCAGTGCTCACAGGGAAAACACTGAAGCTTTCTTT,CASSAHRENTEAFF
TRBV30,TRBJ1-2,.,12,.,TGTGCCTGGAGTCCCGGGTTACAGGGCTACACCTTC,CAWSPGLQGYTF
TRBV10-3,TRBJ2-7,.,12,TRBD2,TGTGCCGCCGGACTAGCGGACTACGAGCAGTACTTC,CAAGLADYEQYF
TRBV5-1,TRBJ2-5,.,15,.,TGCGCCAGCAGCCGAGGGACTTTCCGCCAAGAGACCCAGTACTTC,CASSRGTFRQETQYF
TRBV7-9,TRBJ2-5,.,17,.,TGTGCCAGCAGCCGACGCTGGGAACCTCCGGGGCAAGAGACCCAGTACTTC,CASSRRWEPPGQETQYF